The 6 T cell receptor beta chains below were found in one sample sequenced in a study of T cell responses to AZD1222 COVID-19 vaccine. Using immunoSEQ multiplex PCR, the repertoire was profiled, and TCRdb retains in-frame clones only, with some absent. There are about 150,000 clones in the sample; about nine tenths occur only once, and just over 9% lies in the top ten. Specimen: peripheral blood, collected 28 days after the second AZD1222 dose. Receptor source: an adult who received the AZD1222 COVID-19 vaccine.

V gene TRBV7-9 combines with J gene TRBJ2-3; D is undetermined. CDR1 and CDR2 (germline): SEHNR, FQNEAQ (reference sequence). This CDR3 spans 16 amino acids. Trimming cost V 3 bases and J 3 bases, with 16 bases left between them. CDR3 residues: CASSFQRALTTDTQYF. The CDR3 DNA sequence: TGTGCCAGCAGCTTTCAACGGGCTTTGACGACAGATACGCAGTATTTT.

J is TRBJ2-7 and V is TRBV6-5; TRBD2 matches 8 bases. The V and J ends lost 9 bases and 2 bases, in that order; junction bases with no gene match: 6. Germline V gene data show CDR1 as MNHEY and CDR2 as SVGAGI. CDR3 length: 13 residues. This CDR3 reads CASGSGIAYEQYF. The CDR3 DNA follows: TGTGCCAGTGGTAGCGGGATTGCCTACGAGCAGTACTTC.

This clone was found a few times. The rearrangement links TRBV3-1 (or the pseudogene TRBV3-2) to TRBJ2-1; 9 bases map to TRBD1. This CDR3 spans 16 amino acids. V shed 4 bases and J 7 bases; nucleotides not matched to a gene: 11. CDR1 and CDR2 from the germline V gene are LGHDT and YNNKEL (reference sequence). CDR3 nucleotides: TGTGCCAGCAGCCCAGGCCGGGACAGGGTTTCTAATGAGCAGTTCTTC. Translating gives CASSPGRDRVSNEQFF.

The rearrangement joins TRBV28 to TRBJ2-3; 14 nucleotides match TRBD2. Germline values: CDR1 MDHEN, CDR2 SYDVKM. V gave up 8 bases and J gave up 2 bases; unmatched junction bases: 9. The CDR3 covers 17 residues. The CDR3 reads CASPPRLAGGITDTQYF. The CDR3 coding sequence is TGTGCCAGCCCACCTAGACTAGCGGGAGGGATCACAGATACGCAGTATTTT.

V and J are TRBV19 and TRBJ1-1; a weak D match, TRBD1 (5 bases). Germline CDR1 LNHDA, CDR2 SQIVND (reference sequence). This CDR3 is built from 13 residues. V was clipped by 1 base and J by 5 bases, with 8 bases between them. CDR3 loop: CASSIGGVTEAFF. CDR3 nucleotide sequence: TGTGCCAGTAGTATAGGGGGGGTAACTGAAGCTTTCTTT.

As concerns this clone: Other DNA sequences from this sample encode an identical CDR3 as well. The chain carries TRBV7-9 and TRBJ2-1; D is unclear. CDR1 is SEHNR, CDR2 FQNEAQ, per germline (reference sequence). This CDR3 comprises 12 residues. Trimming took off 6 bases at V and 6 bases at J, with 9 bases between the two ends. CDR3 amino acids: CASSSTVNEQFF. CDR3 sequence (DNA): TGTGCCAGCAGTTCTACAGTCAATGAGCAGTTCTTC.